This is a list of T cell receptor beta chains from one sample in a study of T cells in Graves' hyperthyroidism and ophthalmopathy. Each CDR3 protein gets one entry after TCRdb re-called the multiplex PCR reads with MiXCR. In the table there are more than 55,000 distinct CDR3 sequences, about 50% of which are singletons. Sequencing used blood. All receptors come from a woman aged 55 to 70 with Graves' ophthalmopathy. Both conserved end residues are part of each CDR3. The D gene is left open where the match is weak. The listing skips clone size in some rows; elsewhere it reads once, few, many or a size class.

J	V	D	size	CDR3	DNA
TRBJ1-2	TRBV5-1	TRBD1	many	CASRRSMEGARYGYTF	TGCGCCAGCAGACGGTCCATGGAGGGGGCTAGGTATGGCTACACCTTC
TRBJ1-4	TRBV12-3/TRBV12-4	.	many	CASTPSGWSGEKLFF	TGTGCCAGCACCCCTTCGGGTTGGTCAGGTGAAAAACTGTTTTTT
TRBJ2-6	TRBV2	.	many	CASSGIRGNGANVLTF	TGTGCCAGCAGTGGGATAAGGGGGAATGGGGCCAACGTCCTGACTTTC
TRBJ2-7	TRBV28	.	many	CASSFAQGNYEQYF	TGTGCCAGCAGTTTCGCACAGGGAAATTACGAGCAGTACTTC
TRBJ1-1	TRBV6-5	.	many	CASSYLEGTLNTEAFF	TGTGCCAGCAGTTACTTGGAGGGGACCTTGAACACTGAAGCTTTCTTT
TRBJ2-3	TRBV2	TRBD2	.	CASRGSGSSTDTQYF	TGTGCCAGCAGGGGTAGCGGGAGTAGCACAGATACGCAGTATTTT
TRBJ2-7	TRBV18	TRBD1	.	CASSPAGTGFYEQYF	TGTGCCAGCTCACCAGCAGGGACAGGGTTTTACGAGCAGTACTTC
TRBJ2-3	TRBV3-1	.	many	CASSQVGVTDTQYF	TGTGCCAGCAGCCAAGTTGGAGTCACAGATACGCAGTATTTT
TRBJ2-1	TRBV7-6	.	many	CASSLEPPAGEEQFF	TGTGCCAGCAGCTTAGAGCCGCCAGCCGGCGAGGAGCAGTTCTTC
TRBJ2-2	TRBV20-1	.	many	CSARRPKPATNTGELFF	TGCAGTGCTAGACGCCCGAAACCAGCGACGAACACCGGGGAGCTGTTTTTT
TRBJ2-5	TRBV9	.	.	CARGRETQYF	TGTGCCAGGGGGCGGGAGACCCAGTACTTC
TRBJ2-7	TRBV19	TRBD1	many	CASSTDRGGSYEQYF	TGTGCCAGTAGTACGGACAGGGGAGGCTCCTACGAGCAGTACTTC
TRBJ2-3	TRBV7-2	TRBD2	.	CASRESLAGFLGEQYF	TGTGCCAGCAGGGAGTCACTAGCGGGGTTTTTGGGTGAGCAGTATTTT
TRBJ2-1	TRBV6-4	.	.	CASSDSTVNEQFF	TGTGCCAGCAGTGACTCGACAGTTAATGAGCAGTTCTTC
TRBJ2-3	TRBV19	.	.	CASSTQGAGGAVDTQYF	TGTGCCAGTAGTACTCAGGGGGCCGGGGGGGCCGTGGATACGCAGTATTTT
TRBJ1-1	TRBV10-3	.	.	CAVNSVRNTEAFF	TGTGCCGTCAATTCGGTGCGGAACACTGAAGCTTTCTTT
TRBJ1-2	TRBV29-1	TRBD1	.	CSAIPGQVNYGYTF	TGCAGCGCCATACCGGGACAGGTCAACTATGGCTACACCTTC
TRBJ2-2	TRBV5-1	TRBD2	many	CASSLLAGGSTGELFF	TGCGCCAGCAGCTTACTAGCGGGGGGGAGCACCGGGGAGCTGTTTTTT
TRBJ1-1	TRBV20-1	.	.	CSARRDGGNTEAFF	TGCAGTGCTAGGAGGGACGGGGGGAACACTGAAGCTTTCTTT
TRBJ1-6	TRBV9	.	.	CASSVHRVGQSALHF	TGTGCCAGCAGCGTACACAGGGTCGGGCAATCAGCCCTCCACTTT
TRBJ2-5	TRBV2	.	few	CASSEDRTQYF	TGTGCCAGCAGTGAGGACAGGACCCAGTACTTC
TRBJ2-2	TRBV20-1	.	many	CSATGTLNTGELFF	TGCAGTGCTACCGGGACATTGAACACCGGGGAGCTGTTTTTT
TRBJ2-5	TRBV14	.	.	CASSPRGAVKETQYF	TGTGCGAGCAGCCCGAGGGGGGCAGTTAAGGAGACCCAGTATTTC
TRBJ1-5	TRBV19	.	few	CASIPHAGDQPQHF	TGTGCCAGTATTCCCCACGCAGGGGATCAGCCCCAGCATTTT
TRBJ1-6	TRBV19	.	.	CASRGTPLHF	TGTGCCAGTAGGGGGACACCCCTCCACTTT
TRBJ1-1	TRBV6-1	.	.	CACSERRGGFGAFF	TGCGCCTGCAGTGAAAGACGGGGGGGCTTTGGAGCTTTCTTT
TRBJ1-6	TRBV7-9	.	many	CASSLGPGNSNSPLHF	TGTGCCAGCAGCTTAGGGCCGGGGAACAGTAATTCACCCCTCCACTTT
TRBJ1-4	TRBV19	.	medium-sized	CASSRGSRLFF	TGTGCCAGTAGCCGTGGGTCGCGACTGTTTTTT
TRBJ1-6	TRBV20-1	.	few	CSASEGLNSPLHF	TGCAGTGCTAGTGAGGGGTTGAATTCACCCCTCCACTTT
TRBJ2-7	TRBV19	.	medium-sized	CASSSPGETDEQYF	TGTGCCAGTAGTAGCCCGGGGGAGACGGACGAGCAGTACTTC
TRBJ2-5	TRBV20-1	.	few	CSAGGKGGQPQYF	TGCAGTGCTGGTGGGAAGGGTGGTCAGCCCCAGTACTTC
TRBJ2-1	TRBV19	TRBD2	many	CASSPGLAGGPEYNEQFF	TGTGCCAGTAGCCCCGGACTAGCGGGGGGGCCTGAATACAATGAGCAGTTCTTC
TRBJ2-7	TRBV5-1	.	many	CASSRGGGDSYEQYF	TGCGCCAGCAGCCGGGGTGGAGGGGACTCCTACGAGCAGTACTTC
TRBJ2-5	TRBV27	.	many	CASSSAPPETQYF	TGTGCCAGCAGTTCTGCCCCCCCAGAGACCCAGTACTTC
TRBJ1-2	TRBV20-1	TRBD1	.	CSARLGQGRYGYTF	TGCAGTGCTAGACTGGGACAGGGGCGGTATGGCTACACCTTC
TRBJ1-1	TRBV28	.	.	CASIPAGGGNTEAFF	TGTGCCAGCATCCCTGCGGGCGGCGGAAACACTGAAGCTTTCTTT
TRBJ2-7	TRBV20-1	.	.	CSASWGFNTYEQYF	TGCAGTGCTAGTTGGGGATTCAATACCTACGAGCAGTACTTC
TRBJ2-7	TRBV6-5	TRBD2	many	CASSPSGASGIHEQYF	TGTGCCAGCAGTCCTAGCGGGGCCTCCGGCATCCACGAGCAGTACTTC
TRBJ2-1	TRBV11-2	.	many	CASRVRLDTFNEQFF	TGTGCCAGCAGGGTTAGATTGGATACATTCAATGAGCAGTTCTTC
TRBJ1-2	TRBV2	TRBD1	few	CASSESQGAGGYTF	TGTGCCAGCAGTGAGTCACAGGGGGCTGGTGGCTACACCTTC
TRBJ2-7	TRBV10-3	.	many	CAISEAYREGSYEQYF	TGTGCCATCAGTGAGGCCTACAGGGAGGGGAGCTACGAGCAGTACTTC
TRBJ2-2	TRBV11-2	TRBD1	once	CASSPGQGLFF	TGTGCCAGCAGCCCGGGACAGGGGCTGTTTTTT
TRBJ1-1	TRBV28	.	many	CASSLLTGTNTEAFF	TGTGCCAGCAGTTTACTAACAGGGACAAACACTGAAGCTTTCTTT
TRBJ1-1	TRBV7-2	TRBD1	.	CASSLEGTGAYNIEAFF	TGTGCCAGCAGCTTAGAGGGGACAGGGGCGTACAACATTGAAGCTTTCTTT
TRBJ2-3	TRBV20-1	.	.	CSASTPRGTQYF	TGCAGTGCTAGCACCCCCAGGGGAACGCAGTATTTT
TRBJ1-4	TRBV19	.	.	CASSVDLEDNEKLFF	TGTGCCAGTAGTGTAGATCTCGAAGATAATGAAAAACTGTTTTTT
TRBJ1-1	TRBV7-6	.	.	CASSLKGTNTEAFF	TGTGCCAGCAGCTTGAAGGGCACGAACACTGAAGCTTTCTTT
TRBJ2-5	TRBV14	.	many	CASSQVDETQYF	TGTGCCAGCAGCCAAGTCGATGAGACCCAGTACTTC
TRBJ1-1	TRBV12-5	.	many	CASWEGLNTEAFF	TGTGCTAGTTGGGAGGGGCTTAACACTGAAGCTTTCTTT
TRBJ1-6	TRBV6-1	.	.	CASSERTENQPLHF	TGTGCCAGCAGTGAAAGGACAGAGAATCAGCCCCTCCACTTT
TRBJ1-4	TRBV2	.	many	CASSERAGVGEKLFF	TGTGCCAGCAGTGAGAGGGCAGGGGTGGGGGAAAAACTGTTTTTT
TRBJ2-1	TRBV15	.	many	CATSRDQGPSSYNEQFF	TGTGCCACCAGCAGAGATCAGGGACCCAGCTCCTACAATGAGCAGTTCTTC
TRBJ1-2	TRBV20-1	TRBD1	.	CSARDGGQGGYTF	TGCAGTGCTAGAGATGGGGGACAGGGGGGCTACACCTTC
TRBJ2-2	TRBV6-2/TRBV6-3	.	many	CASRPGRDTGELFF	TGTGCCAGCAGGCCCGGACGGGACACCGGGGAGCTGTTTTTT
TRBJ2-7	TRBV11-2	TRBD2	many	CASTLGTTYEQYF	TGTGCCAGCACCCTCGGGACTACCTACGAGCAGTACTTC
TRBJ2-3	TRBV5-4	.	.	CASSLPTGASDTQYF	TGTGCCAGCAGCCTGCCTACGGGAGCGTCAGATACGCAGTATTTT
TRBJ2-1	TRBV10-3	.	.	CAITPGSPTGNEQFF	TGTGCCATCACCCCGGGGTCCCCTACCGGCAATGAGCAGTTCTTC
TRBJ2-1	TRBV20-1	TRBD2	.	CSARGLAPTYNEQFF	TGCAGTGCTAGAGGACTAGCGCCGACCTACAATGAGCAGTTCTTC